The 11 T cell receptor beta chains in this list originate from one sample, sequenced in a study of tumor-infiltrating lymphocytes in primary liver carcinoma. Starting material for RNA and DNA co-extraction consisted of about 20-32 mg of unsorted bulk tissue. Priming with a constant-region primer yielded TCR beta cDNA from about 540 ng total RNA. Construction of TCR beta libraries relied on three successive nested multiplex PCR rounds employing slightly modified ARM-PCR. TRBV1-TRBV30 forward and Cbeta reverse primers drove the first two approximately 10-cycle rounds. TCRdb re-called the multiplex PCR reads with MiXCR, one entry per CDR3 protein. In the table there are approximately 37,000 distinct CDR3 sequences, roughly 75% of which are singletons. Sequencing was done on a sample of tumor-adjacent normal liver tissue. All receptors derive from a man between 40 and 49 years old with primary liver carcinoma and hepatitis B virus infection.

As to this clonotype: A read error may account for a junction end that differs from germline. The chain is built from TRBV5-4 and TRBJ2-7; 10 bases match TRBD2. Germline-derived CDR1 and CDR2 are SGHNT and YYREEE (reference sequence). The CDR3 extends over 15 amino acids. CDR3 region: CANSLPSGRAYEQYF. The CDR3 DNA follows: TGTGCCAACAGCTTGCCGAGCGGGAGGGCATACGAGCAGTACTTC.

Only a few counts were recorded for this clonotype. One end of the junction fails to match germline, which may point to a read error. The chain uses TRBV7-3 and TRBJ2-3; 9 bases align to TRBD2. This CDR3 region has 17 residues. CDR1 and CDR2 (germline): SGHTA, FQGTGA. This CDR3 is CGSSLGGAGGRTDTQYF. The DNA of the CDR3 is TGTGGCAGCAGCTTAGGGGGAGCGGGAGGACGGACAGATACGCAGTATTTT.

Concerning this clonotype: Germline and junction disagree at one end, which may indicate a read error. The V gene is TRBV7-9, the J gene TRBJ2-5, with a possible D match to TRBD2 (5 bases). This CDR3 has 14 residues. Germline V gives CDR1 SEHNR, CDR2 FQNEAQ (reference sequence). This CDR3 is CASMVDYFQETPYF. For the CDR3, the DNA is TGTGCCAGCATGGTAGACTACTTCCAAGAGACCCCGTACTTC.

On this clonotype itself: One end of the junction does not line up with germline, which may come from a read error. J is TRBJ2-1 and V is TRBV6-1, with 7 positions matching TRBD2. Germline assignment: CDR1 MNHNS and CDR2 SASEGT. The CDR3 is 17 amino acids. CDR3 DNA: TGTGTCAGCAGCGAATGGGGCGGGAGTAGTTCATACAATGAGCAGTTCTTC. It yields the protein CVSSEWGGSSSYNEQFF.

This sequence joins TRBV20-1 and TRBJ2-1, with 10 bases matching TRBD1. Trimming at V came to 7 bases and at J to 8 bases, leaving 8 bases not matched to a gene. The CDR3 is 13 residues long. The V gene's germline CDR1 is DFQATT and CDR2 SNEGSKA (reference sequence). As DNA, the CDR3 is TGCAGTGTCAGGGGGACAGGGGACCATGAGCAGTTCTTC. This translates into CSVRGTGDHEQFF.

This clonotype has just a few counts. The junction departs from the called germline gene at one end, perhaps through a read error. V usage is TRBV5-6 and J usage is TRBJ1-2; 9 nucleotides align to TRBD1. Germline V gene data show CDR1 as SGHDT and CDR2 as YYEEEE. CDR3 length: 16 amino acids. Written as DNA, the CDR3 is TGTGCTAGCAGCGGCCGGACCGGGACAGGGATCTATGGCTACACCTTC. It is translated as CASSGRTGTGIYGYTF.

This clonotype was observed a few times. A read error may account for a junction end that differs from germline. The genes are TRBV7-8 and TRBJ2-3, with 8 bases lining up with TRBD1. Germline CDR1 SGHVS, CDR2 FQNEAQ. This CDR3 contains 16 residues. Here the CDR3 DNA reads TGTGCCGGCAGCTCAACAGGGGGGAGATATTCGGATACGCGGTATTTT. It specifies CAGSSTGGRYSDTRYF.

A remark on this clonotype: A much larger clonotype is one base distant, so this may be a read error. Here the CDR3 omits its conserved ending phenylalanine or tryptophan, so a read error is the likely source. V and J are TRBV11-2 and TRBJ2-3; weak D call: TRBD2 (5 bases). Trimming shortened V by 3 bases and J by 3 bases, and 13 bases separated the two germline ends. The germline V gene encodes CDR1 SGHAT and CDR2 FQNNGV. This CDR3 contains 15 residues. Here the CDR3 DNA reads TGTGCCAGCAGCTTTCGGACTCACTATACAGATACGCAGTATTTA. Translated: CASSFRTHYTDTQYL.

This clonotype was observed a handful of times. It is likely a read error, because the conserved phenylalanine at the end of the CDR3 is missing. The rearrangement joins TRBV6-5 to TRBJ1-1; D unresolved. The V and J ends lost 9 bases and 8 bases respectively, with 19 bases between them. Germline V gene sequence: CDR1 MNHEY, CDR2 SVGAGI. This CDR3 is built from 13 residues. The CDR3 nucleotides read TGTGCCAGAAGGGCGGCAGGACCGGGCGAAGCTTTCTAT. It yields the protein CARRAAGPGEAFY.

The table lists this clonotype with a few counts. Sequence at one end of the junction differs from germline and may be a read error. V gene TRBV6-2 or TRBV6-3 combines with J gene TRBJ2-7; D remains ambiguous. Germline CDR1 and CDR2: MNHEY and SVGEGT. The CDR3 loop spans 13 amino acids. The CDR3 DNA reads as TGTGCCAGCAGTTACAAGGTATCCTACGAGCAGTACTTT. Protein product: CASSYKVSYEQYF.

Comment on this clonotype: It is likely a read error, because the conserved phenylalanine at the end of the CDR3 is missing. V and J are TRBV29-1 and TRBJ2-7; the D call may be TRBD1 or TRBD2 (5 bases each). Trimming left V 7 bases short and J 4 bases short, with 26 bases between. Germline values: CDR1 SQVTM, CDR2 ANQGSEA. The CDR3 is made up of 16 amino acids. This CDR3 reads CSAMTSGTDTPYEQYL. In DNA, the CDR3 is TGCAGCGCCATGACATCTGGGACCGATACTCCATACGAGCAGTACTTG.